This T cell receptor beta chain was captured by sequencing in a study of identical twins. TCRdb independently ran MiXCR on the 5' RACE reads; one entry per CDR3 protein. The sample lists about 530,000 distinct CDR3 sequences; 20% to 25% were seen once. This clonotype was seen many times. With 2 bases removed from V and 2 bases from J, the gap between germline ends came to 13 bases. This CDR3 has 16 residues. This sample also appeared in a second study, on yellow fever vaccine responses in identical twins.

The source is a woman younger than 35 in good health. The sample consisted of CD4+ T cells sorted from blood. V usage is TRBV12-3 or TRBV12-4 and J usage is TRBJ2-1; D tentatively fits TRBD1 or TRBD2 (5 bases each). The CDR3 reads CASSLWGSGTYNEQFF. The CDR3 DNA reads as TGTGCCAGCAGTTTATGGGGGAGTGGAACCTACAATGAGCAGTTCTTC.